This is a list of T cell receptor beta chains from one sample in a study of cytomegalovirus exposure and HLA in healthy donors. Data came from immunoSEQ multiplex PCR; TCRdb stores just in-frame clones and leaves some out. This sample carries roughly 100,000 clones, 75% of them seen once, and the ten largest clones take 2.5% to 3.5%. Sequenced: PBMCs. These receptors were taken from a male donor in good health and CMV-seropositive. The CDR3 runs from the conserved cysteine through the conserved F or W. A D gene is named only where the DNA matches it firmly. Clone size appears in some rows only: once, few, many, or a class for an expanded clone.

CDR3nt: TGTGCCAGCAGCTTGGGACTAGCTCGCGAGCAGTACTTC; CDR3aa: CASSLGLAREQYF; v_gene: TRBV5-8; abundance: -; j_gene: TRBJ2-7; d_gene: TRBD2
CDR3nt: TGTGCCAGCAGCTTAGAGTATCTGGGGGGAAAGACCCAGTACTTC; CDR3aa: CASSLEYLGGKTQYF; v_gene: TRBV7-2; abundance: -; j_gene: TRBJ2-5; d_gene: -
CDR3nt: TGTGCCAGCAGCTTATTCGAGAGGCCGGGACAGGGCGACAATGAGCAGTTCTTC; CDR3aa: CASSLFERPGQGDNEQFF; v_gene: TRBV11-2; abundance: -; j_gene: TRBJ2-1; d_gene: TRBD1
CDR3nt: TGTGCCAGCAGCTTTAGCCCCCTAGGACAGGTAGGCAATGCGGATGAGCAGTTCTTC; CDR3aa: CASSFSPLGQVGNADEQFF; v_gene: TRBV7-2; abundance: -; j_gene: TRBJ2-1; d_gene: TRBD1
CDR3nt: TGCGCCAGCAGCGACGGACTAGCGGGAGAAGAGACCCAGTACTTC; CDR3aa: CASSDGLAGEETQYF; v_gene: TRBV5-1; abundance: -; j_gene: TRBJ2-5; d_gene: TRBD2
CDR3nt: TGTGCCAGCAGTCCCGCTAGCGGGGCCCAAGAGACCCAGTACTTC; CDR3aa: CASSPASGAQETQYF; v_gene: TRBV2; abundance: few; j_gene: TRBJ2-5; d_gene: TRBD2
CDR3nt: TGCGCCAGCAGCTTGGAAGTGGGCCGGAAAAACATTCAGTACTTC; CDR3aa: CASSLEVGRKNIQYF; v_gene: TRBV5-1; abundance: few; j_gene: TRBJ2-4; d_gene: -
CDR3nt: TGTGCCAGCAGCGTAGATTCAGTGGCGGCTACTGTCGGAAACACCATATATTTT; CDR3aa: CASSVDSVAATVGNTIYF; v_gene: TRBV9; abundance: -; j_gene: TRBJ1-3; d_gene: -
CDR3nt: TGTGCCATCAGGGGGAGCTCTGGAAACACCATATATTTT; CDR3aa: CAIRGSSGNTIYF; v_gene: TRBV10-3; abundance: few; j_gene: TRBJ1-3; d_gene: -
CDR3nt: TGTGCCAGCAGTGACCAAGGGGGCGACTACAATGAGCAGTTCTTC; CDR3aa: CASSDQGGDYNEQFF; v_gene: TRBV6-4; abundance: -; j_gene: TRBJ2-1; d_gene: TRBD1
CDR3nt: TGTGCCAGCAGCATCGGGACTTCTACAGATACGCAGTATTTT; CDR3aa: CASSIGTSTDTQYF; v_gene: TRBV11-2; abundance: -; j_gene: TRBJ2-3; d_gene: -
CDR3nt: TGTGCCAGCAGCTTATCATCAGGGAACACTGAAGCTTTCTTT; CDR3aa: CASSLSSGNTEAFF; v_gene: TRBV7-3; abundance: -; j_gene: TRBJ1-1; d_gene: -
CDR3nt: TGTGCCAGCTCACCAATGGGGACAGACACCGGGGAGCTGTTTTTT; CDR3aa: CASSPMGTDTGELFF; v_gene: TRBV18; abundance: -; j_gene: TRBJ2-2; d_gene: TRBD1
CDR3nt: TGTGCCAGCAGCTACAGGGACAGGCCCCTCTCTGGAAACACCATATATTTT; CDR3aa: CASSYRDRPLSGNTIYF; v_gene: TRBV7-8; abundance: many; j_gene: TRBJ1-3; d_gene: TRBD1
CDR3nt: TGTGCCAGCAGCGGACAGGGGACCCAGTATAGCAATCAGCCCCAGCATTTT; CDR3aa: CASSGQGTQYSNQPQHF; v_gene: TRBV28; abundance: -; j_gene: TRBJ1-5; d_gene: TRBD1
CDR3nt: TGTGCCAGCAGACAAGAATCGATGTACACTGAAGCTTTCTTT; CDR3aa: CASRQESMYTEAFF; v_gene: TRBV27; abundance: -; j_gene: TRBJ1-1; d_gene: -
CDR3nt: TGTGCCAGCAGCTTCGACAGCGATAATTCACCCCTCCACTTT; CDR3aa: CASSFDSDNSPLHF; v_gene: TRBV7-9; abundance: many; j_gene: TRBJ1-6; d_gene: -
CDR3nt: TGTGCCAGCAGTTTTTCCCGGACAGGAGATCAGCCCCAGCATTTT; CDR3aa: CASSFSRTGDQPQHF; v_gene: TRBV6-5; abundance: -; j_gene: TRBJ1-5; d_gene: TRBD1
CDR3nt: TGTGCCAGCAGCGAGACAGGTTATAGCAATCAGCCCCAGCATTTT; CDR3aa: CASSETGYSNQPQHF; v_gene: TRBV25-1; abundance: -; j_gene: TRBJ1-5; d_gene: -
CDR3nt: TGTGCCAGCAGTCGACAGGGCCCGAACACTGAAGCTTTCTTT; CDR3aa: CASSRQGPNTEAFF; v_gene: TRBV2; abundance: -; j_gene: TRBJ1-1; d_gene: TRBD1
CDR3nt: TGTGCCAGCAGTTTATCTAGCGGGGGGGCAGATACGCAGTATTTT; CDR3aa: CASSLSSGGADTQYF; v_gene: TRBV27; abundance: -; j_gene: TRBJ2-3; d_gene: TRBD2
CDR3nt: TGCGCCAGCAGCCTGGGGACTAGCGGGGGGGGCTACAATGAGCAGTTCTTC; CDR3aa: CASSLGTSGGGYNEQFF; v_gene: TRBV4-3; abundance: -; j_gene: TRBJ2-1; d_gene: TRBD2
CDR3nt: TGTGCCAGCAGCCGTGGACTAGCGGGAGTACAGGAGACCCAGTACTTC; CDR3aa: CASSRGLAGVQETQYF; v_gene: TRBV11-3; abundance: -; j_gene: TRBJ2-5; d_gene: TRBD2
CDR3nt: TGCGCCAGCAGCCAGGTAACGGGTGTACCCTACGAGCAGTACTTC; CDR3aa: CASSQVTGVPYEQYF; v_gene: TRBV4-1; abundance: -; j_gene: TRBJ2-7; d_gene: -
CDR3nt: TGTGCCAGCAGCCAAGATTGGACTAGCGCGAACACCGGGGAGCTGTTTTTT; CDR3aa: CASSQDWTSANTGELFF; v_gene: TRBV4-2; abundance: -; j_gene: TRBJ2-2; d_gene: TRBD2
CDR3nt: TGCGCCAGCAGCCCCGGACAGGACAGATCACCCCTCAACTTT; CDR3aa: CASSPGQDRSPLNF; v_gene: TRBV5-1; abundance: -; j_gene: TRBJ1-6; d_gene: TRBD1
CDR3nt: TGTGCCAGCAGTTTCGTAGCGGGCACAGATACGCAGTATTTT; CDR3aa: CASSFVAGTDTQYF; v_gene: TRBV28; abundance: -; j_gene: TRBJ2-3; d_gene: -
CDR3nt: TGTGCCAGCCGAACTAGCGGAGTCTCCTACGAGCAGTACTTC; CDR3aa: CASRTSGVSYEQYF; v_gene: TRBV2; abundance: -; j_gene: TRBJ2-7; d_gene: TRBD2
CDR3nt: TGTGCCAGCAGTCTAAGTACGGTAGCGGCATTACGGGAGCAGTACTTC; CDR3aa: CASSLSTVAALREQYF; v_gene: TRBV27; abundance: -; j_gene: TRBJ2-7; d_gene: -
CDR3nt: TGTGCCAGCAGCGCGACTAGCGGGGGCCTCACCGGGGAGCTGTTTTTT; CDR3aa: CASSATSGGLTGELFF; v_gene: TRBV5-4; abundance: -; j_gene: TRBJ2-2; d_gene: TRBD2
CDR3nt: TGTGCCAGCAGCTTACTTGGGACAGATGATACGCAGTATTTT; CDR3aa: CASSLLGTDDTQYF; v_gene: TRBV7-2; abundance: -; j_gene: TRBJ2-3; d_gene: TRBD1
CDR3nt: TGTGCCTGGAGTGTGTGGGAGATGAACACTGAAGCTTTCTTT; CDR3aa: CAWSVWEMNTEAFF; v_gene: TRBV30; abundance: -; j_gene: TRBJ1-1; d_gene: -
CDR3nt: TGCGCCAGCAGCTTTGAGCGGACCCTCCGTACCGCCTTGACCGAGCAGTACTTC; CDR3aa: CASSFERTLRTALTEQYF; v_gene: TRBV5-1; abundance: -; j_gene: TRBJ2-7; d_gene: -
CDR3nt: TGCGCCAGCAGCCAAGCTAGGACAGGGCCTAACTATGGCTACACCTTC; CDR3aa: CASSQARTGPNYGYTF; v_gene: TRBV4-3; abundance: -; j_gene: TRBJ1-2; d_gene: TRBD1
CDR3nt: TGTGCCATCCAAGGTGGCGTGGGGCCCTACGAGCAGTACTTC; CDR3aa: CAIQGGVGPYEQYF; v_gene: TRBV10-3; abundance: -; j_gene: TRBJ2-7; d_gene: -
CDR3nt: TGTGCCAGCTCCCCAGGACAGGTATACACAGATACGCAGTATTTT; CDR3aa: CASSPGQVYTDTQYF; v_gene: TRBV18; abundance: -; j_gene: TRBJ2-3; d_gene: TRBD1
CDR3nt: TGTGCCACCAGCAGGTTCCGGGAGAGAAGTAGCAATCAGCCCCAGCATTTT; CDR3aa: CATSRFRERSSNQPQHF; v_gene: TRBV15; abundance: -; j_gene: TRBJ1-5; d_gene: -
CDR3nt: TGTGCCAGCAGCGCAGAAGCGGGGGGGCCTATCTACGAGCAGTACTTC; CDR3aa: CASSAEAGGPIYEQYF; v_gene: TRBV7-4; abundance: few; j_gene: TRBJ2-7; d_gene: TRBD2